Below are 18 T cell receptor beta chains sequenced from a single sample in a study of T cell clusters in autoimmune cytopenias. Each sample's input was roughly 230 ng genomic DNA, about 38,000 genome equivalents. TRB rearrangements were amplified by touch-down multiplex PCR with mixed TRB-A/B primers. Each CDR3 protein gets one entry in TCRdb, which reprocessed the multiplex PCR reads and gives no DNA. The sample yields about 2,700 distinct CDR3 sequences, of which the top ten take up approximately 44%. Sequencing input: peripheral blood. These receptors came from a human donor with an autoimmune cytopenia or autoimmune hepatitis (not recorded which).

This clonotype is medium-sized by frequency. The gene calls are TRBV28 and TRBJ1-1; TCRdb returns TRBD1, unconfirmable since there is no DNA. CDR3 length: 17 residues. Germline V gene data show CDR1 as MDHEN and CDR2 as SYDVKM. The chain's CDR3 is CASSYTRDRVRRTEAFF.

The chain recombines TRBV11-2 with TRBJ1-6. CDR1 SGHAT and CDR2 FQNNGV come from the germline V gene. This CDR3 is built from 16 residues. The CDR3 loop reads CASSFQGLDIGSPLHF.

V is TRBV5-6 and J is TRBJ2-4. Germline lookup yields CDR1 SGHDT and CDR2 YYEEEE. The CDR3 loop spans 12 amino acids. The CDR3 region is CASSLPEVTQYF.

V gene TRBV27 combines with J gene TRBJ2-7; with no DNA, the TCRdb D assignment of TRBD1 cannot be verified. Per the germline V gene, CDR1 is MNHEY and CDR2 is SMNVEV (reference sequence). The CDR3 totals 16 residues. CDR3 sequence reads: CASSLGRAGGIYVQYF.

According to its frequency, this clonotype is large. The chain recombines TRBV7-9 with TRBJ2-2; TCRdb lists TRBD1, though no DNA is available to test this call. CDR3 size: 12 residues. The germline V gene has CDR1 SEHNR and CDR2 FQNEAQ (reference sequence). Here the CDR3 reads CASSGLGVGLFF.

The rearrangement joins TRBV5-1 to TRBJ2-2; no DNA is available, so the TRBD2 call from TCRdb remains unchecked. CDR3 length: 16 amino acids. Germline V gene sequence: CDR1 SGHRS, CDR2 YFSETQ. The CDR3 spells CASSSYISPNTGELFF.

V gene TRBV28 combines with J gene TRBJ2-4; checking the TCRdb D call of TRBD1 is not possible without DNA. CDR1 and CDR2 (germline): MDHEN, SYDVKM. The CDR3 loop spans 16 amino acids. The CDR3 loop is CASSNFLTGRGNIQYF.

The chain is built from TRBV12-3 or TRBV12-4 and TRBJ1-2; TCRdb indicates TRBD1, and absent DNA this call remains unverified. This CDR3 contains 15 residues. The CDR3 sequence is CASSLATGSNYGYTF.

Considering frequency, this clonotype is medium-sized (0.01 to 0.1%). The chain joins TRBV19 to TRBJ2-3. Germline CDR1 and CDR2: LNHDA and SQIVND (reference sequence). This CDR3 has 14 residues. CDR3 region: CASSPAAGTDTQYF. Based on the CDR3 plus reference TRBV19 and TRBJ2-3, the full variable domain is DGGITQSPKYLFRKEGQNVTLSCEQNLNHDAMYWYRQDPGQGLRLIYYSQIVNDFQKGDIAEGYSVSREKKESFPLTVTSAQKNPTAFYLCASSPAAGTDTQYFGPGTRLTVL.

This clonotype counts as medium-sized (0.01 to 0.1%) by frequency. The genes are TRBV19 and TRBJ2-1. This CDR3 is 14 amino acids long. In germline, CDR1 is LNHDA, CDR2 SQIVND (reference sequence). CDR3 sequence reads: CASSRGLLYNEQFF.

This clonotype ranks as medium-sized in terms of frequency. V usage is TRBV15 and J usage is TRBJ1-3. CDR3 length: 13 amino acids. The germline gives CDR1 LNHNV, CDR2 YYDKDF (reference sequence). The CDR3 protein is CATSRDRGNTIYF.

V is TRBV10-3 and J is TRBJ2-1; TCRdb names TRBD1, which stays unverified in the absence of DNA. This CDR3 is 16 amino acids long. Germline V lookup: CDR1 ENHRY, CDR2 SYGVKD. CDR3 amino acids: CAISEARQSSYNEQFF.

This chain connects TRBV6-5 to TRBJ1-1. CDR1 and CDR2 from the germline V gene are MNHEY and SVGAGI. The CDR3 covers 15 residues. The CDR3 loop reads CASSYSQGSDTEAFF.

This clonotype is called medium-sized based on its frequency. The V and J genes are TRBV19 and TRBJ1-6; the TCRdb D gene call, TRBD1, has no DNA to confirm it. This CDR3 comprises 14 residues. Germline V gene data show CDR1 as LNHDA and CDR2 as SQIVND (reference sequence). CDR3 loop: CASSGTGGNSPLHF.

The genes are TRBV6-2 or TRBV6-3 and TRBJ2-6; TCRdb picks TRBD1, but there is no DNA to check that call. Germline-derived CDR1 and CDR2 are MNHEY and SVGEGT. CDR3 size: 17 residues. The CDR3 here is CASRIDSIYSGANVLTF.

The chain links TRBV10-3 to TRBJ2-5; TCRdb outputs TRBD1, but without DNA this stays unchecked. Germline assignment: CDR1 ENHRY and CDR2 SYGVKD. The CDR3 runs to 16 residues. The CDR3 loop reads CAIRTVSGGQKETQYF.

Considering frequency, this clonotype is medium-sized. The chain couples TRBV15 to TRBJ2-3; TCRdb designates TRBD1, a call that cannot be tested without DNA. Looked up from germline, CDR1 is LNHNV and CDR2 is YYDKDF (reference sequence). The CDR3 extends over 15 amino acids. The CDR3 sequence is CATSRLQGRPDTQYF. The full variable domain, its missing parts supplied by reference TRBV15 and TRBJ2-3, is DAMVIQNPRYQVTQFGKPVTLSCSQTLNHNVMYWYQQKSSQAPKLLFHYYDKDFNNEADTPDNFQSRRPNTSFCFLDIRSPGLGDTAMYLCATSRLQGRPDTQYFGPGTRLTVL.

The chain employs TRBV6-5 and TRBJ1-2. CDR3 size: 14 residues. CDR1 MNHEY and CDR2 SVGAGI come from the germline V gene. The CDR3 is CASSYSILLSGYTF.